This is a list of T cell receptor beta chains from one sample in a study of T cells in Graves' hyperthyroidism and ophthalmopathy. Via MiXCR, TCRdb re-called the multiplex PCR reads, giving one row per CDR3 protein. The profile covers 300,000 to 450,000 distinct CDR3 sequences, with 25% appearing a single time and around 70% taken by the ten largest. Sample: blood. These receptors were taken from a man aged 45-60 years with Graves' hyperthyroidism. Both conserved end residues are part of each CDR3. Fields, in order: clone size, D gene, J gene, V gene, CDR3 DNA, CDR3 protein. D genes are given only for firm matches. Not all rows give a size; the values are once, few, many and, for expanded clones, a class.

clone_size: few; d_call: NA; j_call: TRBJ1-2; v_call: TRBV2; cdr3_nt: TGTGCCAGCACCATGGTAGAGGGGATCTATGGCTACACCTTC; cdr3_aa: CASTMVEGIYGYTF
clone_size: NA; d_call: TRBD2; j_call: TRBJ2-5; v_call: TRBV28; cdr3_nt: TGTGCCAGCAGCCTTAGCGGGGGGTCAGGGGAGACCCAGTACTTC; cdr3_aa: CASSLSGGSGETQYF
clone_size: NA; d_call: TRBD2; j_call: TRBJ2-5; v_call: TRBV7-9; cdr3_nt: TGTGCCAGCAGCCCACTAGCGACGGAGACCCAGTACTTC; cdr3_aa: CASSPLATETQYF
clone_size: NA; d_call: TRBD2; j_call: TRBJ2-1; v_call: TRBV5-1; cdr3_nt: TGCGCCAGCAGCGCCACACTAGCGAATGAGCAGTTCTTC; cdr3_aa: CASSATLANEQFF
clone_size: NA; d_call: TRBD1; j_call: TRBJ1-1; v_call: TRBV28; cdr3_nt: TGTGCCAGCAGTTTATTTGGGACAGAGCGCCCCGAAGCTTTCTTT; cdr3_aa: CASSLFGTERPEAFF
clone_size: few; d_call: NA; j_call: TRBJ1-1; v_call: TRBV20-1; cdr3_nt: TGCAGTGCTAGAGAGTCCCCAGGGAACACTGAAGCTTTCTTT; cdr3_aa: CSARESPGNTEAFF
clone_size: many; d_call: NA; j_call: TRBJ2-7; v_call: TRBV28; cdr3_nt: TGTGCCAGCAGCCTACTCTACGAGCAGTACTTC; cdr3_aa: CASSLLYEQYF
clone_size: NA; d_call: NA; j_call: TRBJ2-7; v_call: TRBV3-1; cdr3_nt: TGTGCCAGCAGCCAAGGACTAGTTATCTACGAGCAGTACTTC; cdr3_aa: CASSQGLVIYEQYF
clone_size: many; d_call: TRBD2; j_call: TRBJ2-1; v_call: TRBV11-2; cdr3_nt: TGTGCCAGCAGCGAACCGGGACTAGCAATCAATGAGCAGTTCTTC; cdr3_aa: CASSEPGLAINEQFF
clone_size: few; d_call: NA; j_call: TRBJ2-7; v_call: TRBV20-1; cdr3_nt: TGCAGTGCTAGAGCCGTAGTAGCTTACGAGCAGTACTTC; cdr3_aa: CSARAVVAYEQYF
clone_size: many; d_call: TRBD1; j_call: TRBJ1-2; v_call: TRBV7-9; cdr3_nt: TGTGCCAGCAGCTTAGGGACAGGGGGAGACTCAAACTATGGCTACACCTTC; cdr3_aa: CASSLGTGGDSNYGYTF
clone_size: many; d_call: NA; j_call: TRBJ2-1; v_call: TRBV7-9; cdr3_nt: TGTGCCAGCAGCACCCCAGGGCGGAATGAGCAGTTCTTC; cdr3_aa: CASSTPGRNEQFF
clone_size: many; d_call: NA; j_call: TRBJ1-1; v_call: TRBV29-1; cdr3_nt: TGCAGCGTTGACCCAGAGAAGAACACTGAAGCTTTCTTT; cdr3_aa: CSVDPEKNTEAFF
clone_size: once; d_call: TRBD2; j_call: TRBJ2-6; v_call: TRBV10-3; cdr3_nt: TGTGCCATCAGTGTAGCGGGGGTCTCTGGGGCCAACGTCCTGACTTTC; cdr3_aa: CAISVAGVSGANVLTF
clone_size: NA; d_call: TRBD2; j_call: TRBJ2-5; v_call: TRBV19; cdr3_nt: TGTGCCAGTAGGTTTTCGACTAGCGGGAGAGAGACCCAGTACTTC; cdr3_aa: CASRFSTSGRETQYF
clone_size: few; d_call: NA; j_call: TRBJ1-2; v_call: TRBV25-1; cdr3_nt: TGTGCCAGCAGTGAATGGGGCTCCAGGGGTATTCATGGCTACACCTTC; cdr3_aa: CASSEWGSRGIHGYTF
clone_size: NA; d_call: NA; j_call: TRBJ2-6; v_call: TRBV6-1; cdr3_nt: TGTGCCAGCAGTGAATGGGTGATAGTACAGGCCCCGGCCAACGTCCTGACTTTC; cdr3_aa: CASSEWVIVQAPANVLTF
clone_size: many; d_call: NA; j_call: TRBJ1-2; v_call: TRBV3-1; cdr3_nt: TGTGCCAGCAGCCAAGATACGAGAGGCTACACCTTC; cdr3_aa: CASSQDTRGYTF
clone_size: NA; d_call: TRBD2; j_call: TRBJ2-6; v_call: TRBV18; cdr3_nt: TGTGCCAGCTCACCGATCCTAGCGGGTTTAGGGGCCAACGTCCTGACTTTC; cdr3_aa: CASSPILAGLGANVLTF
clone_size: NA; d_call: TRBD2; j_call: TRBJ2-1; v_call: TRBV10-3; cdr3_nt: TGTGCCATCAGTGACGGGACTAGCGTGCATGAGCAGTTCTTC; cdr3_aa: CAISDGTSVHEQFF
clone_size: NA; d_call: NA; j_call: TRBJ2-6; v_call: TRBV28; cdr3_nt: TGTGCCAGCAGGGACCCTTCGTCCTCTGGGGCCAACGTCCTGACTTTC; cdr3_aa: CASRDPSSSGANVLTF
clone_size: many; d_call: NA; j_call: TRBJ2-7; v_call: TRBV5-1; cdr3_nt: TGCGCCAGCAGCCGGGACGGGACCTACGAGCAGTACTTC; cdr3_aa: CASSRDGTYEQYF
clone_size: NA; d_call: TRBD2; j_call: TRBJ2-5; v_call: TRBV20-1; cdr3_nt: TGCAGTGCTAGAGATCGAAGACTAGCGGGAGAGACCCAGTACTTC; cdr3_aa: CSARDRRLAGETQYF
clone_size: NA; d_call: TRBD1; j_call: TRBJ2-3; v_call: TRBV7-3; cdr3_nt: TGTGCCAGCAGCCCGGGGACAGGGAGGTCAGATACGCAGTATTTT; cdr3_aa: CASSPGTGRSDTQYF
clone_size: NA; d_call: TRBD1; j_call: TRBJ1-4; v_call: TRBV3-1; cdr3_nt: TGTGCCAGCAGCCACTCGAACAGGGGAGTCCTTGCAACTAATGAAAAACTGTTTTTT; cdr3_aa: CASSHSNRGVLATNEKLFF
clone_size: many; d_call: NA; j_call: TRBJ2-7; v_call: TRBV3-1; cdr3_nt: TGTGCCAGCAGCCAATCCCACGAGCAGTACTTC; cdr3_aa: CASSQSHEQYF
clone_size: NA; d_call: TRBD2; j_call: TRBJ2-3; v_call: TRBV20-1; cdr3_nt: TGCAGTGCTAGAACTAGCGGGTTGTCAGATACGCAGTATTTT; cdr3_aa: CSARTSGLSDTQYF
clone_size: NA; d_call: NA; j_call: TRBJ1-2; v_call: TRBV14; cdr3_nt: TGTGCCAGCAGCCATCTAGGGGACGTCTATGGCTACACCTTC; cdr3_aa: CASSHLGDVYGYTF
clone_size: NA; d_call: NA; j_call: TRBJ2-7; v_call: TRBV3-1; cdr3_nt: TGTGCCAGCAGCCTTTGGGAGAGCTCCTACGAGCAGTACTTC; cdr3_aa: CASSLWESSYEQYF
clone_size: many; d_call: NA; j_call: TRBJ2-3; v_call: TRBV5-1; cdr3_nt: TGCGCCAGCAGCTCGGCGGGGGCTAGCACAGATACGCAGTATTTT; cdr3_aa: CASSSAGASTDTQYF
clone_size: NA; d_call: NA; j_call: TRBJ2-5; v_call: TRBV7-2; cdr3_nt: TGTGCCAGCAGCATACAGGGCGGGCGGGAGACCCAGTACTTC; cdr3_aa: CASSIQGGRETQYF
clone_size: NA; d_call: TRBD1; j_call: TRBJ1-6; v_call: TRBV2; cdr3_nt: TGTGCCAGCAGTGTGGGCAGGGGGAGTTCACCCCTCCACTTT; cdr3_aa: CASSVGRGSSPLHF
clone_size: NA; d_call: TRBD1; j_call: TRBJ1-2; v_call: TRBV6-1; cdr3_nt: TGTGCCAGCACCCGACAGGGGGTTAACTATGGCTACACCTTC; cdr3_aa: CASTRQGVNYGYTF
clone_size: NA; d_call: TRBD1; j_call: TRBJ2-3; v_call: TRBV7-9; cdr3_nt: TGTGCCAGCAGCTTAGGAACAGGGGCCCAGTATTTT; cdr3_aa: CASSLGTGAQYF
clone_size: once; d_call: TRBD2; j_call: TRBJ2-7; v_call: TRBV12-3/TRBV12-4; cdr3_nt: TGTGCCAGCACCAACCTAGCGGGAGGGTACTCCTACGAGCAGTACTTC; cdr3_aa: CASTNLAGGYSYEQYF
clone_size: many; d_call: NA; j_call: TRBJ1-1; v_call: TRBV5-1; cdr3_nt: TGTGCCAGCAGTTCGGGCCAGAACACTGAAGCTTTCTTT; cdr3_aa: CASSSGQNTEAFF
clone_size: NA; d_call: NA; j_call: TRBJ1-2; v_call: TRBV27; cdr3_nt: TGTGCCAGCAGCACGGGGAGTTTTTTTGGCTACACCTTC; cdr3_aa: CASSTGSFFGYTF
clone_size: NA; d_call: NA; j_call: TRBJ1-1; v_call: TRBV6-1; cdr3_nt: TGTGCCAGCTGGGGTCCCAGGTACTACTTGAACACTGAAGCTTTCTTT; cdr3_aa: CASWGPRYYLNTEAFF
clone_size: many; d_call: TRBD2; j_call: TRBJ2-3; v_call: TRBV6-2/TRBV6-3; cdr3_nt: TGTGCCAGCGGACTAGCGGGAGACCCATCGCAGTATTTT; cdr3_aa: CASGLAGDPSQYF
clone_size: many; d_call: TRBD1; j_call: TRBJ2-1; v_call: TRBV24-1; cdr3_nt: TGTGCCACCAGTGAGGGGACAGGGGGCGGGAATGAGCAGTTCTTC; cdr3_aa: CATSEGTGGGNEQFF
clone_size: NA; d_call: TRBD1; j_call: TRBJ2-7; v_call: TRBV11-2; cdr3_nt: TGTGCCAGCAGAAAACCGGGACAGGGTTCTCGGGAGCAGTACTTC; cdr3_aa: CASRKPGQGSREQYF
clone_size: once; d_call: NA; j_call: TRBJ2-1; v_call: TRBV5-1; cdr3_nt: TGCGCCAGCAGCTTGGCGCTCTTAGCGGAAAATGAGCAGTTCTTC; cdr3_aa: CASSLALLAENEQFF
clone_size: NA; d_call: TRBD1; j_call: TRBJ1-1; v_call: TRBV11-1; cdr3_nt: TGTGCCAGCAGCGGCCGGACAGGGGTACACACTGAAGCTTTCTTT; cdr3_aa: CASSGRTGVHTEAFF
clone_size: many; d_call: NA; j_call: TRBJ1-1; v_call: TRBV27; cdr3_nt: TGTGCCAGCAGTACCCTATCCATCCGGAACACTGAAGCTTTCTTT; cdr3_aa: CASSTLSIRNTEAFF
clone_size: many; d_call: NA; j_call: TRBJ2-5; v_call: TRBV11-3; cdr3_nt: TGTGCCAGCAGCTTGATCCGACTAGGTGGAGGCCAAGAGACCCAGTACTTC; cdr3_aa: CASSLIRLGGGQETQYF
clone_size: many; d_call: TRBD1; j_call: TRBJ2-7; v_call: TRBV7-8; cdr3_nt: TGTGCCAGCAGTTCCGGACAGGGGGCATCGGGCGGGAGCTACGAGCAGTACTTC; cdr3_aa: CASSSGQGASGGSYEQYF
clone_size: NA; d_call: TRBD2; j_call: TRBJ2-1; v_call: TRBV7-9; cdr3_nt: TGTGCCAGCAGCTTGGCCGGGACTAGCGGGAGGGCCCACAATGTTGAGCAGTTCTTC; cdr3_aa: CASSLAGTSGRAHNVEQFF
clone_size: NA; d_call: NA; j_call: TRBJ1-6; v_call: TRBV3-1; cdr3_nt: TGTGCCAGCAGCCAGCGGCTAAATAATTCACCCCTCCACTTT; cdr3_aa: CASSQRLNNSPLHF